What follows are 21 T cell receptor beta chains derived from one specimen sequenced in a study of T cells in women clearing cervical HPV infection. Profiled with immunoSEQ multiplex PCR; TCRdb holds only in-frame clones, not every one. The sample's table shows approximately 38,000 clones. The sample taken for sequencing was blood buffy coat. The receptors were sampled from a woman aged 18 to 69 with a cervical HPV16 infection that either progressed to CIN3+ or cleared (not recorded which).

A remark on this clone: The read gets to within 3 residues of the CDR3 end, and the germline J gene fills in the rest. The chain uses TRBV11-2 and TRBJ2-3, with a tentative D call TRBD2 (5 bases). CDR3 size: 13 residues. V was trimmed by 3 bases and J by 1 base, leaving 5 bases between them. CDR1 is SGHAT and CDR2 is FQNNGV in the germline V gene. CDR3 DNA, as far as it was read: TGTGCCAGCAGCTTGAGGGGCACAGATACG. Translated: CASSLRGTDT. The full-length CDR3 reads as CASSLRGTDTQYF.

About this clone: The CDR3 end is not reached by the read, which stops 3 residues before it; the germline J gene fills it in. This chain connects TRBV25-1 to TRBJ1-4; a weak D match, TRBD1 (5 bases). CDR1 and CDR2 from the germline V gene are MGHDK and SYGVNS. CDR3 length: 15 amino acids. Trimming stripped 5 bases from V and 8 bases from J, with 18 bases between. The CDR3 bases that were read are TGTGCCAGCAGTTCCCCCTCGGGAGGGGCGGAAAAA. Amino acids: CASSSPSGGAEK. The complete CDR3 protein is CASSSPSGGAEKLFF.

Concerning this clone itself: The read falls 3 residues short of the CDR3 end, and the missing part is taken from the germline J gene. J is TRBJ2-7 and V is TRBV18, with 7 bases matching TRBD1. Germline V gene data show CDR1 as KGHSH and CDR2 as LQKENI. The junction had 5 bases not matched to a gene; V was cut back by 5 bases and J by 4 bases. This CDR3 region has 13 residues. The sequenced part of the CDR3 DNA is TGTGCCAGCTCAGCCGGACAGGAGTACGAG. Protein product: CASSAGQEYE. The whole CDR3 protein reads CASSAGQEYEQYF.

Notes on this clone: The read terminates 3 residues before the CDR3 end, so the remaining end is supplied by the germline J gene. The rearrangement links TRBV19 to TRBJ1-4; a weak D match, TRBD1 (6 bases). This CDR3 spans 15 amino acids. The V end was cut by 10 bases, the J end by 3 bases, with 18 bases between. Germline loops: CDR1 LNHDA, CDR2 SQIVND (reference sequence). The DNA read from the CDR3 is TGTGCCACCGAGCAGGGGAAGAAGGCTAATGAAAAA. It codes for CATEQGKKANEK. The complete CDR3 reads CATEQGKKANEKLFF.

On this clone: The CDR3 end falls 3 residues outside the read, so it is completed with the germline J gene. The chain carries TRBV7-2 and TRBJ1-2; D possibly corresponds to TRBD1 (5 bases). V was trimmed by 2 bases and J by 0 bases, leaving 10 bases between them. This CDR3 contains 15 residues. CDR1 is SGHTA and CDR2 is FQGNSA in the germline V gene. Here the CDR3 reads CASSLWEGANYGYTF. The sequenced part of the CDR3 DNA is TGTGCCAGCAGCTTATGGGAAGGGGCTAACTATGGC.

Regarding this clone: The DNA ends 3 residues before the CDR3 does, and the rest of the CDR3 is filled in from the germline J gene. The genes are TRBV7-3 and TRBJ2-5; 15 bases fit TRBD2. Germline V gives CDR1 SGHTA, CDR2 FQGTGA. The CDR3 sequence is 17 residues long. The ends lost 0 bases at V and 5 bases at J; junction bases unmatched: 4. This chain's CDR3 is CASSLTGLAGGSETQYF. CDR3 DNA (partial): TGTGCCAGCAGCTTAACCGGACTAGCGGGGGGGTCGGAGACC.

Regarding this clone: The CDR3 end lies 3 residues beyond the end of the read and is filled in from the germline J gene. V usage is TRBV5-1 and J usage is TRBJ1-2, with a tentative D call TRBD1 (6 bases). CDR1 is SGHRS, CDR2 YFSETQ, per germline. The CDR3 consists of 14 residues. The CDR3 sequence: CASSLAGGEGGYTF. The CDR3 DNA, read in part, is TGCGCCAGCAGCTTGGCTGGGGGCGAAGGAGGC.

A word on this clone: The read stops 3 residues short of the end of the CDR3; the missing end is completed from the germline J gene. The rearrangement joins TRBV20-1 to TRBJ1-5; D may be TRBD1 (5 bases). Trimming pared 3 bases from V and 1 base from J, leaving 10 bases between. The CDR3 is 14 residues long. CDR1 is DFQATT, CDR2 SNEGSKA, per germline (reference sequence). CDR3 DNA, as far as it was read: TGCAGTGCTAGTTTTCAGGGAAGCAATCAGCCC. Amino acids: CSASFQGSNQP. In full, the CDR3 is CSASFQGSNQPQHF.

Comment on this clone: The read comes to an end 3 residues before the CDR3 does, leaving the germline J gene to fill in the end. The V gene is TRBV19, the J gene TRBJ1-2; the match to TRBD1 covers 7 bases. This CDR3 has 13 residues. The germline V gene has CDR1 LNHDA and CDR2 SQIVND (reference sequence). The CDR3 is CARGTGASYDYTF. CDR3 DNA, as far as it was read: TGTGCCAGGGGCACAGGGGCTTCCTACGAC. Full variable domain (outside the CDR3, taken from reference TRBV19 and TRBJ1-2): DGGITQSPKYLFRKEGQNVTLSCEQNLNHDAMYWYRQDPGQGLRLIYYSQIVNDFQKGDIAEGYSVSREKKESFPLTVTSAQKNPTAFYLCARGTGASYDYTFGSGTRLTVV.

A note on this clone: The read falls 3 residues short of the CDR3 end, and the missing part is taken from the germline J gene. The chain employs TRBV30 and TRBJ1-2; TRBD1 might be the D (6 bases). Per germline, CDR1 GTSNPN and CDR2 SVGIG (reference sequence). This CDR3 is 12 amino acids long. The CDR3 loop is CARDQGIGDYTF. CDR3 bases read: TGTGCCCGTGATCAGGGGATTGGAGAC.

As regards this clone: The sequenced fragment ends 3 residues before the CDR3 boundary, so the rest is inferred from the germline J gene. The rearrangement joins TRBV5-1 to TRBJ2-7; 8 nucleotides agree with TRBD1. The CDR3 contains 14 residues. CDR1 SGHRS and CDR2 YFSETQ come from the germline V gene. J lost 2 bases, V lost 2 bases, and 3 bases had no gene match. The sequenced CDR3 bases are TGCGCCAGCAGCTTCGACAGGGGACCCTACGAG. Its translation: CASSFDRGPYE. The entire CDR3 reads CASSFDRGPYEQYF.

Concerning this clone itself: The sequence runs out 3 residues before the end of the CDR3; the remainder is reconstructed from the germline J gene. The rearrangement uses TRBV20-1 and TRBJ2-1, with a weak D call TRBD1 (5 bases). V shed 1 base and J shed 4 bases, with 8 bases lying between them. The length of the CDR3 is 13 residues. Germline CDR1 reads DFQATT; CDR2 reads SNEGSKA (reference sequence). The sequenced CDR3 bases are TGCAGTGCTAGAGTTAGGGGTTACAATGAG. As protein: CSARVRGYNE. The complete CDR3 reads CSARVRGYNEQFF.

As regards this clone: The DNA ends 3 residues before the CDR3 does, and the rest of the CDR3 is filled in from the germline J gene. The genes are TRBV19 and TRBJ1-6; 7 bases are shared with TRBD1. In germline, CDR1 is LNHDA, CDR2 SQIVND (reference sequence). The CDR3 covers 18 residues. The ends lost 4 bases at V and 7 bases at J; junction bases unmatched: 16. CDR3 region: CASSTTPFPGQLNSPLHF. CDR3 bases read: TGTGCCAGTAGTACGACCCCTTTCCCGGGACAGTTGAATTCACCC.

A remark on this clone: The read comes to an end 3 residues before the CDR3 does, leaving the germline J gene to fill in the end. The chain links TRBV19 to TRBJ1-2; 7 positions agree with TRBD1. Per germline, CDR1 LNHDA and CDR2 SQIVND (reference sequence). CDR3 size: 12 residues. V shed 7 bases and J 4 bases; nucleotides not matched to a gene: 3. The CDR3 here is CASTRDSYGYTF. CDR3 DNA, as far as it was read: TGTGCCAGTACGCGGGACAGCTATGGC.

As concerns this clone: Read data end 3 residues before the CDR3 end; the end is taken from the germline J gene. The chain links TRBV6-2 or TRBV6-3 to TRBJ2-1; 7 bases align to TRBD1. The CDR3 covers 15 residues. The germline CDR1 and CDR2 sequences are MNHEY and SVGEGT. V trimming: 2 bases; J trimming: 4 bases; junction bases outside the gene matches: 5. The sequenced CDR3 bases are TGTGCCAGCAGTTACGGGACAGCGGATTACAATGAG. Protein: CASSYGTADYNE. The whole CDR3 sequence is CASSYGTADYNEQFF.

With regard to this clone: The sequenced fragment ends 3 residues before the CDR3 boundary, so the rest is inferred from the germline J gene. This chain joins TRBV27 and TRBJ2-2; weak D call: TRBD2 (6 bases). CDR3 length equals 16 residues. V shed 7 bases and J shed 5 bases, with 20 bases lying between them. The germline gives CDR1 MNHEY, CDR2 SMNVEV (reference sequence). CDR3 DNA, as far as it was read: TGTGCCAGCACCGCCACGGAACGGAGCGGGACCGGGGAG. This gives the protein CASTATERSGTGE. The entire CDR3 protein reads CASTATERSGTGELFF.

Regarding this clone: Read data end 3 residues before the CDR3 end; the end is taken from the germline J gene. V usage is TRBV18 and J usage is TRBJ1-4, with D maybe TRBD1 (6 bases). The germline CDR1 and CDR2 sequences are KGHSH and LQKENI. The V end was cut by 3 bases, the J end by 7 bases, with 18 bases between. This CDR3 region has 16 residues. The CDR3 loop reads CASSPQTGIVGEKLFF. The part of the CDR3 DNA that was read is TGTGCCAGCTCACCGCAAACAGGGATAGTAGGTGAAAAA.

On this clone: The CDR3 end is not reached by the read, which stops 3 residues before it; the germline J gene fills it in. This chain joins TRBV6-2 or TRBV6-3 and TRBJ2-3, with D possibly called TRBD1 or TRBD2 (5 bases each). Germline V gene sequence: CDR1 MNHEY, CDR2 SVGEGT. This CDR3 has 13 amino acids. CDR3 region: CASSREGFQPQYF. Partial CDR3 DNA: TGTGCCAGCAGCCGAGAGGGGTTTCAGCCG.

Comments on this clone: Coverage ceases 3 residues before the CDR3 finishes, and the germline J gene fills in the end. The chain recombines TRBV27 with TRBJ2-1; 8 bases are a match to TRBD2. CDR1 is MNHEY, CDR2 SMNVEV, per germline (reference sequence). The CDR3 has 15 amino acids. J gave up 8 bases and V 6 bases, and 12 bases lay outside the gene matches. The covered CDR3 bases are TGTGCCAGCAGGCCTTTCGCGGGGGGCGGGGATGAG. Translation gives CASRPFAGGGDE. The whole CDR3 sequence reads CASRPFAGGGDEQFF.

A note on this clone: The read falls 3 residues short of the CDR3 end, and the missing part is taken from the germline J gene. The chain recombines TRBV20-1 with TRBJ1-5, with D unresolved. Germline lookup yields CDR1 DFQATT and CDR2 SNEGSKA (reference sequence). This CDR3 has 14 residues. Trimming shortened V by 2 bases and J by 7 bases, and 15 bases separated the two germline ends. CDR3 in amino acids: CSARHGEARQPQHF. The sequenced part of the CDR3 DNA is TGCAGTGCTAGACACGGGGAAGCAAGGCAGCCC.

A note on this clone: Coverage ceases 3 residues before the CDR3 finishes, and the germline J gene fills in the end. This sequence joins TRBV20-1 and TRBJ2-1; 9 nucleotides match TRBD1. CDR3 size: 13 residues. V dropped 5 bases and J dropped 8; count of bases not matched to a gene: 7. Germline CDR1 reads DFQATT; CDR2 reads SNEGSKA (reference sequence). Incomplete CDR3 DNA: TGCAGTGCTCCCCCGGGACAGGGCTATGAG. Amino acid sequence: CSAPPGQGYE. The full CDR3 reads CSAPPGQGYEQFF.